This entry lists 21 T cell receptor beta chains sequenced from one sample in a study of T-cell memory formation after mild COVID-19. Each CDR3 protein gets one entry after TCRdb re-called the 5' RACE reads with MiXCR. Altogether some 320,000 distinct CDR3 sequences are present, roughly an eighth being singletons, with the ten largest covering about 21%. Sequencing was carried out using PBMCs or a T cell subset sorted from them (not recorded which). The origin of the receptors is a man younger than 35 who had mild COVID-19 (a few samples of this study predate the infection). Cell type and time point are not known.

V is TRBV4-1 and J is TRBJ2-3; D unclear. CDR1 is MGHRA, CDR2 YSYEKL, per germline. This CDR3 has 14 residues. Trimming took 1 base from V and 0 from J, leaving 5 bases between them. The CDR3 reads CASSQGISTDTQYF. The CDR3 nucleotides read TGCGCCAGCAGCCAAGGGATTAGCACAGATACGCAGTATTTT.

The genes are TRBV5-4 and TRBJ2-5, with 10 bases lining up with TRBD2. There are 16 residues in the CDR3. CDR1 is SGHNT, CDR2 YYREEE, per germline (reference sequence). V lost 0 bases, J lost 5 bases, and 7 bases stayed unmatched. As DNA, the CDR3 is TGTGCCAGCAGCTTGGGTACTAGCGGGGTTTTGGAGACCCAGTACTTC. Its protein product is CASSLGTSGVLETQYF.

J is TRBJ1-2 and V is TRBV23-1; the D is unclear. TRBV23-1 belongs to the ORF category, with a function that is uncertain. The CDR3 is 12 amino acids. Trimming took 5 bases from V and 4 from J, leaving 8 bases between them. This chain's CDR3 is CASSKASYGYTF. The DNA for the CDR3 is TGCGCCAGCAGTAAGGCCAGCTATGGCTACACCTTC.

CDR3 DNA sequence: TGTGCCAGCAGTTCCCGGACTAGCGGTAACACCGGGGAGCTGTTTTTT. Its translation is CASSSRTSGNTGELFF. The chain employs TRBV12-3 or TRBV12-4 and TRBJ2-2; the match to TRBD2 covers 10 bases. The V gene end was trimmed by 4 bases and the J gene end by 2 bases; junction bases not matched to a gene: 4. The CDR3 covers 16 residues.

This clonotype was picked up many times. CDR3 bases: TGTGCCAGCAGCCAAGCCGACGGACGGGGGCCCCTATACAATGAGCAGTTCTTC. It is translated as CASSQADGRGPLYNEQFF. The rearrangement joins TRBV4-2 to TRBJ2-1; D might be TRBD1 or TRBD2, each matching 6 bases. Germline V gene sequence: CDR1 LGHNA, CDR2 YNFKEQ. The CDR3 covers 18 residues. V was pared by 1 base and J by 4 bases, with 20 bases between.

This clonotype was counted ten times or more. The chain uses TRBV28 and TRBJ1-6, with D perhaps matching TRBD1 (6 bases). V was shortened by 5 bases and J by 7 bases, with 18 bases between the two germline ends. Per germline, CDR1 MDHEN and CDR2 SYDVKM. CDR3 size: 16 residues. As DNA, the CDR3 is TGTGCCAGCAGTGGTCCCGGAGGGGGTGTGAATTCACCCCTCCACTTT. It is translated as CASSGPGGGVNSPLHF.

The CDR3 DNA follows: TGTGCCAGCAGCTTAGCACAGAGGGAGACAGATACGCAGTATTTT. It is translated as CASSLAQRETDTQYF. V is TRBV7-9 and J is TRBJ2-3; D possibly corresponds to TRBD2 (5 bases). Germline CDR1 is SEHNR and CDR2 is FQNEAQ (reference sequence). Trimming stripped 0 bases from V and 3 bases from J, with 10 bases between. The CDR3 has 15 amino acids.

This clonotype has just a few counts. The chain uses TRBV20-1 and TRBJ2-3; 9 nucleotides line up with TRBD2. V shed 2 bases and J 6 bases; nucleotides not matched to a gene: 9. The CDR3 contains 15 residues. Germline loops: CDR1 DFQATT, CDR2 SNEGSKA (reference sequence). CDR3 in amino acids: CSARTPGLAGDTQYF. CDR3 nucleotide sequence: TGCAGTGCTAGAACGCCGGGACTAGCAGGGGATACGCAGTATTTT.

The chain couples TRBV4-3 to TRBJ1-3, with a possible D match to TRBD1 (5 bases). The germline V gene has CDR1 LGHNA and CDR2 YSLEER. The CDR3 covers 16 residues. V lost 0 bases and J 2 bases, leaving 11 bases between the germline ends. This chain's CDR3 is CASSQDGWGAGNTIYF. CDR3 DNA: TGCGCCAGCAGCCAAGATGGGTGGGGCGCTGGAAACACCATATATTTT.

This chain connects TRBV5-5 to TRBJ2-6, with D unclear. Germline values: CDR1 SGHKS, CDR2 YYEKEE (reference sequence). V shed 1 base and J shed 4 bases, with 9 bases lying between them. The CDR3 spans 15 residues. CDR3 residues: CASSLQVSGANVLTF. Here the CDR3 DNA reads TGTGCCAGCAGCTTGCAGGTATCCGGGGCCAACGTCCTGACTTTC.

V gene TRBV5-1 combines with J gene TRBJ2-5; TRBD2 is a possible D gene (5 bases). Germline values: CDR1 SGHRS, CDR2 YFSETQ. CDR3 length: 13 amino acids. Trimming shortened V by 4 bases and J by 5 bases, and 12 bases separated the two germline ends. This chain's CDR3 is CASSIGPGETQYF. In DNA form, the CDR3 reads TGCGCCAGCAGCATCGGGCCGGGGGAGACCCAGTACTTC.

The CDR3 sequence: CATSDAGSPSGELFF. The CDR3 DNA reads as TGTGCCACCAGTGATGCGGGGTCCCCCAGCGGGGAGCTGTTTTTT. The chain joins TRBV24-1 to TRBJ2-2; D is perhaps TRBD2 (6 bases). Trimming pared 3 bases from V and 7 bases from J, leaving 14 bases between. The CDR3 totals 15 residues. CDR1 KGHDR and CDR2 SFDVKD come from the germline V gene.

J is TRBJ1-4 and V is TRBV25-1; the D gene is possibly TRBD1 (5 bases). The CDR3 is 15 residues long. The V end was cut by 2 bases, the J end by 8 bases, with 15 bases between. The germline V gene has CDR1 MGHDK and CDR2 SYGVNS. The CDR3 region has the DNA TGTGCCAGCAGTGAACTATCAGGGAGGGGCGAAAAACTGTTTTTT. It yields the protein CASSELSGRGEKLFF.

The chain joins TRBV18 to TRBJ1-1; 7 positions match TRBD1. The germline V gene encodes CDR1 KGHSH and CDR2 LQKENI. The CDR3 spans 16 residues. V dropped 4 bases and J dropped 4; count of bases not matched to a gene: 12. CDR3 bases: TGTGCCAGCTCACGGACAGGCCCAGGGGAAAGCACTGAAGCTTTCTTT. As protein: CASSRTGPGESTEAFF.

J is TRBJ1-1 and V is TRBV19; 8 bases are a match to TRBD1. This CDR3 comprises 14 residues. CDR1 and CDR2 (germline): LNHDA, SQIVND (reference sequence). V lost 7 bases, J lost 1 base, and 5 bases stayed unmatched. The CDR3 DNA is TGTGCCAGTACCCCGGGACAGGCGAACACTGAAGCTTTCTTT. This codes for CASTPGQANTEAFF. Using reference TRBV19 and TRBJ1-1 for the parts outside the CDR3, the full variable domain is DGGITQSPKYLFRKEGQNVTLSCEQNLNHDAMYWYRQDPGQGLRLIYYSQIVNDFQKGDIAEGYSVSREKKESFPLTVTSAQKNPTAFYLCASTPGQANTEAFFGQGTRLTVV.

This clonotype was seen a handful of times. The V gene is TRBV7-3, the J gene TRBJ2-3, with D possibly called TRBD1 or TRBD2 (5 bases each). V lost 1 base and J lost 4, with 6 bases in between. The CDR3 is 13 residues long. Germline lookup yields CDR1 SGHTA and CDR2 FQGTGA. DNA for the CDR3: TGTGCCAGCAGCTTAATGGGGGCAGATACGCAGTATTTT. Protein: CASSLMGADTQYF.

This clonotype has just a few counts. The V call is TRBV7-9, the J call TRBJ1-4; a possible D gene is TRBD1 (5 bases). Trimming pared 5 bases from V and 7 bases from J, leaving 14 bases between. Germline values: CDR1 SEHNR, CDR2 FQNEAQ (reference sequence). The CDR3 loop spans 14 amino acids. The CDR3 DNA reads as TGTGCCAGCAGCCTCGGACACGTTAGTGAAAAACTGTTTTTT. Amino acid sequence: CASSLGHVSEKLFF.

This chain links TRBV12-3 or TRBV12-4 with TRBJ2-6, with D uncertain. CDR3 size: 15 residues. V was clipped by 3 bases and J by 0 bases, with 6 bases between them. The CDR3 loop is CASSFWASGANVLTF. Here the CDR3 DNA reads TGTGCCAGCAGTTTTTGGGCCTCTGGGGCCAACGTCCTGACTTTC.

This clonotype was detected only a few times. The V gene is TRBV29-1, the J gene TRBJ2-7; a weak D match, TRBD2 (6 bases). Trimming removed 0 bases at V and 5 bases at J, with 14 bases between. The germline gives CDR1 SQVTM, CDR2 ANQGSEA. This CDR3 spans 14 amino acids. The CDR3: CSVEDREIGDEQYF. CDR3 sequence (DNA): TGCAGCGTTGAAGATCGGGAGATCGGGGACGAGCAGTACTTC.

This clonotype turned up a few times. Here the CDR3 reads CATSDGTTATNEKLFF. CDR3 sequence (DNA): TGTGCCACCAGTGATGGGACAACAGCAACTAATGAAAAACTGTTTTTT. The rearrangement uses TRBV24-1 and TRBJ1-4; maybe TRBD1 (6 bases). Trimming took 3 bases from V and 0 from J, leaving 10 bases between them. Germline V CDR1 and CDR2: KGHDR, SFDVKD. The length of the CDR3 is 16 residues.

The genes are TRBV5-1 and TRBJ2-5; D may be TRBD2 (5 bases). V dropped 0 bases and J dropped 5 bases, with 20 bases sitting between them. The CDR3 is 17 residues long. Looked up from germline, CDR1 is SGHRS and CDR2 is YFSETQ. The CDR3 is CASSLVAGGGLQETQYF. The CDR3 nucleotides are TGCGCCAGCAGCTTGGTGGCTGGAGGCGGGCTCCAGGAGACCCAGTACTTC.